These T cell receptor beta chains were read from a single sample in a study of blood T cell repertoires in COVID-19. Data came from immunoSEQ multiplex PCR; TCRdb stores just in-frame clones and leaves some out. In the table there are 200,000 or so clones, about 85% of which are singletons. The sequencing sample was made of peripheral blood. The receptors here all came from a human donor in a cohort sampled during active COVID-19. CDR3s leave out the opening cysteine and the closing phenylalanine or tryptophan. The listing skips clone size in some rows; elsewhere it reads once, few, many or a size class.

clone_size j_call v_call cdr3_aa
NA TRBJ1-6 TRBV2 ASSRRVGQVNSPLH
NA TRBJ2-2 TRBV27 ASSPRGPNTGELF
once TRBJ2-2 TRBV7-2 ASSPRRGVQRLFTGELF
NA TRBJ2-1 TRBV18 ASSPVSEYNEQF
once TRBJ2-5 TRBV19 ASSPGGSQETQY
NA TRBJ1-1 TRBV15 ATGRVQNTEAF
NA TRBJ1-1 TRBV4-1 ASSQDFMNTEAF
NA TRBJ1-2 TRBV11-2 ASSRSRELLYGYT
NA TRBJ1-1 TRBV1 TSSQEDHRLNTEAF
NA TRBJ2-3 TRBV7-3 ASSLRVSTDTQY
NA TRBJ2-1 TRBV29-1 SVTQGAYNEQF
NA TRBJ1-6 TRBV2 ASNAATNSPLH
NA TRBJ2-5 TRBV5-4 ASSYSPTAPQETQY
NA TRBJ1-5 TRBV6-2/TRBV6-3 ASSPQHDRSYSNQPQH
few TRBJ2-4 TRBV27 ASSRGISVAKNIQY
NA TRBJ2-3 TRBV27 ASSRPQGKSSASTDTQY
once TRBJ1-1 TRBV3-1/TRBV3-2 ASSQVLLSGTEAF
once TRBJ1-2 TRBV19 ASSTDRGFYGYT
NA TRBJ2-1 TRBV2 ASRAGTSSNEQF
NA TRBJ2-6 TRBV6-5 ASSYETGNVGGVLT
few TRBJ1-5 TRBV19 ASSIDPRAGNQPQH
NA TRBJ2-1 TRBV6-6 ASSSARVPNEQF
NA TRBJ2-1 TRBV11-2 ASSLEGGWNEQF
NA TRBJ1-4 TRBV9 ASSVGATNEKLF
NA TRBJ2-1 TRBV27 ASSYFLHSGGSEQF
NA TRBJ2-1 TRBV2 ASSTGLSYNEQF
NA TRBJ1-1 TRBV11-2 ASSTAGMNTEAF
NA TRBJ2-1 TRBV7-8 ASSGVTRDNEQF
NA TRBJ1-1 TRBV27 ASSPLTGVTEAF
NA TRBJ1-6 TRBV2 ASTGQLSSYNSPLH
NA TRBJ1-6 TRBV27 ASSDRDSPLH
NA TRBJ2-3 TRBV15 ATSVGDRGTYTQY
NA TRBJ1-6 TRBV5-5 ASSFSQGTSYNSPLH
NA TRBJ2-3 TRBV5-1 ASSLKLAGGPGTDTQY
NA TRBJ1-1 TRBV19 ASGVTSNTEAF
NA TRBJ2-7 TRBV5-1 ASSSPGTAYEQY
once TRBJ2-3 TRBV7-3 ASSVGLAGAFSTDTQY
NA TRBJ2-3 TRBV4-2 ASSQDGSGDTQY
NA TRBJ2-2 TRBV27 ASSLIGQGGTGELF
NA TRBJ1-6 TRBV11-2 ASSQIPVGQSSPLH
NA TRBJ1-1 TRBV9 ASSWRPPGSTEAF
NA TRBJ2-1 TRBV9 ASSVAGGSYNEQF
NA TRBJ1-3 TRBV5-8 ASSVAFGVSGNTIY
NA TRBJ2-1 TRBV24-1 ATSDSHSGAMRQF
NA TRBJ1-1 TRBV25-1 ASSTQGHGTEAF
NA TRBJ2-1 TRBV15 ATSRANGGNEQF
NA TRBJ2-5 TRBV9 ASRAGYQETQY
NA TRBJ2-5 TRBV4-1 ASSQSGGSLQETQY
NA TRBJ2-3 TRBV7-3 ASSFIGGLGTDTQY
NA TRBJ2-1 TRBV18 ASSLGGIYNEQF
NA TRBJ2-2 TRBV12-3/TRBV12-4 ASRESGGELF
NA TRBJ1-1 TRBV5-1 ASSFTPGEKAF
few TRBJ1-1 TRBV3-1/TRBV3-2 ASSQTDNTEAF
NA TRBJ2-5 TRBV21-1 ASSKIDRPQETQY
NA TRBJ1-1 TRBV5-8 ASGGGRNTEAF
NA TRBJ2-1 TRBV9 ASSTNPHNEQF
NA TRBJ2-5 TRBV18 ASSPSQGQETQY
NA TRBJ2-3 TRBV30 AWSGGTVPGAY
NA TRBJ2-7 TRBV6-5 ASGFRGKFYEQY
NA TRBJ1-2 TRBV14 ASARDRAHGYT